Shown below are 7 T cell receptor beta chains from a single sample sequenced in a study of blood T cell repertoires in COVID-19. Data came from immunoSEQ multiplex PCR; TCRdb stores just in-frame clones and leaves some out. The data contain a few hundred thousand clones, roughly 89% of them singletons. What was sequenced was peripheral blood. These TCRs come from a man aged 45-65 years with acute or convalescent COVID-19.

The genes are TRBV29-1 and TRBJ2-5, with 9 bases lining up with TRBD2. With 4 bases clipped from V and 6 bases from J, the junction kept 12 bases outside the gene matches. CDR3 size: 15 residues. Germline CDR1 is SQVTM and CDR2 is ANQGSEA. CDR3 residues: CSVGSSGSGGKTQYF. CDR3 DNA sequence: TGCAGCGTTGGGAGTAGCGGGAGTGGGGGAAAGACCCAGTACTTC.

The chain has TRBV4-1 and TRBJ2-7; possible D gene TRBD2, 5 bases. The CDR3 loop spans 15 amino acids. CDR1 and CDR2 from the germline V gene are MGHRA and YSYEKL. V was pared by 1 base and J by 5 bases, with 15 bases between. This chain's CDR3 is CASSQGEKRRNEQYF. The DNA for the CDR3 is TGCGCCAGCAGCCAAGGGGAGAAAAGGCGGAACGAGCAGTACTTC.

The V and J genes are TRBV3-1 (or the pseudogene TRBV3-2) and TRBJ1-5; tentatively, D is TRBD1 (6 bases). Trimming shortened V by 3 bases and J by 4 bases, and 10 bases separated the two germline ends. Germline values: CDR1 LGHDT, CDR2 YNNKEL (reference sequence). The CDR3 totals 14 residues. The CDR3 protein is CASSHGQPNQPQHF. Here the CDR3 DNA reads TGTGCCAGCAGCCACGGACAGCCTAATCAGCCCCAGCATTTT.

The chain has TRBV5-4 and TRBJ2-5; D might be TRBD2 (6 bases). Looked up from germline, CDR1 is SGHNT and CDR2 is YYREEE (reference sequence). Trimming removed 4 bases at V and 5 bases at J, with 18 bases between. CDR3 length: 15 amino acids. CDR3 in DNA: TGTGCCAGCAGCGCAGCGGGTGGGGATTGGGAGACCCAGTACTTC. It specifies CASSAAGGDWETQYF.

The rearrangement joins TRBV7-2 to TRBJ2-7; the D is unclear. This CDR3 is built from 15 residues. CDR1 SGHTA and CDR2 FQGNSA come from the germline V gene. Trimming pared 1 base from V and 0 bases from J, leaving 10 bases between. The CDR3 region is CASSLDSTVSYEQYF. As DNA, the CDR3 is TGTGCCAGCAGCTTAGACTCAACCGTCTCCTACGAGCAGTACTTC.

The V and J genes are TRBV12-3 or TRBV12-4 and TRBJ1-1; D call uncertain. V was pared by 1 base and J by 4 bases, with 7 bases between. This CDR3 is 13 amino acids long. In DNA form, the CDR3 reads TGTGCCAGCAGTTTAGACAGAGTCACTGAAGCTTTCTTT. Its translation: CASSLDRVTEAFF.

This chain links TRBV7-9 with TRBJ1-6, with 7 bases aligning to TRBD1. Germline trimming cut 7 bases from V and 10 bases from J; bases unmatched to any gene: 10. The CDR3 is 14 residues long. The germline V gene encodes CDR1 SEHNR and CDR2 FQNEAQ (reference sequence). The CDR3 sequence: CASNQGDGLSPLHF. CDR3 bases: TGTGCCAGCAATCAGGGGGATGGGCTATCACCCCTCCACTTT.